The 32 T cell receptor beta chains below were found in one sample sequenced in a study of T cells expressing NK-cell markers. TCRdb re-called the 5' RACE reads, yielding one record per CDR3 amino acid sequence without DNA. Recorded for this sample: a few hundred thousand distinct CDR3 sequences. Sequenced input: blood T cells: a sorted CD56 or NKG2C T cell subset, CD4+ or CD8+ T cells, or bulk PBMC T cells (not recorded which). The source of these receptors is a man aged 18 to 29 in good health.

CDR3 loop: CASSSTPGTISSYNEQFF. The gene calls are TRBV7-6 and TRBJ2-1; with no DNA, the TCRdb D assignment of TRBD2 cannot be verified. CDR1 SGHVS and CDR2 FNYEAQ come from the germline V gene. The CDR3 spans 18 residues.

V usage is TRBV15 and J usage is TRBJ2-5; as DNA is missing, the TRBD1 call by TCRdb cannot be tested. The germline V gene encodes CDR1 LNHNV and CDR2 YYDKDF (reference sequence). CDR3 length: 16 amino acids. The CDR3 sequence is CATIVSGAGPQETQYF.

The chain has TRBV10-3 and TRBJ1-6. This CDR3 is built from 14 residues. Looked up from germline, CDR1 is ENHRY and CDR2 is SYGVKD. CDR3 amino acids: CAISDGSYNSPLHF.

The gene calls are TRBV7-9 and TRBJ2-2; without DNA, the TCRdb call of TRBD1 cannot be checked. The CDR3 is 16 residues long. Germline-derived CDR1 and CDR2 are SEHNR and FQNEAQ (reference sequence). CDR3 region: CASSPGSREHDGELFF.

CDR3: CASSLLGTVDQETQYF. The J gene is TRBJ2-5, the V gene TRBV27. CDR3 length equals 16 residues. CDR1 is MNHEY and CDR2 is SMNVEV in the germline V gene (reference sequence).

The chain joins TRBV7-3 to TRBJ2-5; TCRdb's D gene call, TRBD2, goes unchecked for lack of DNA. From germline, CDR1 is SGHTA and CDR2 FQGTGA. The CDR3 loop spans 16 amino acids. The CDR3 region is CASSSTGTSVQETQYF.

CDR3 sequence reads: CASSNGVGETQYF. The chain is built from TRBV5-1 and TRBJ2-5. Germline V gene sequence: CDR1 SGHRS, CDR2 YFSETQ. The CDR3 is 13 amino acids.

This chain joins TRBV6-2 or TRBV6-3 and TRBJ2-3; TCRdb reports TRBD1, a call that lacks DNA to check it against. Per germline, CDR1 MNHEY and CDR2 SVGEGT. The CDR3 covers 17 residues. The CDR3 region is CASSLASSSYAGDTQYF.

The chain employs TRBV2 and TRBJ1-5. CDR3 size: 15 residues. Germline CDR1 and CDR2: SNHLY and FYNNEI. The CDR3 sequence: CASSLGSLSNQPQHF.

The chain has TRBV6-2 or TRBV6-3 and TRBJ2-3. This CDR3 spans 16 amino acids. Germline V lookup: CDR1 MNHEY, CDR2 SVGEGT. CDR3 protein: CASSTRLAELGDTQYF.

The rearrangement joins TRBV2 to TRBJ2-7; the TRBD2 assignment by TCRdb is unverifiable without DNA. Germline CDR1 reads SNHLY; CDR2 reads FYNNEI. The CDR3 is 14 amino acids. CDR3 residues: CASRTGRDWYEQYF. Supplemented by reference TRBV2 and TRBJ2-7, the full variable domain reads EPEVTQTPSHQVTQMGQEVILRCVPISNHLYFYWYRQILGQKVEFLVSFYNNEISEKSEIFDDQFSVERPDGSNFTLKIRSTKLEDSAMYFCASRTGRDWYEQYFGPGTRLTVT.

The V and J genes are TRBV6-1 and TRBJ2-1; TCRdb gives TRBD2 as the D gene, but with no DNA this cannot be confirmed. The CDR3 loop spans 14 amino acids. Germline V CDR1 and CDR2: MNHNS, SASEGT. This CDR3 is CASIGLAGINEQFF.

The gene calls are TRBV7-9 and TRBJ2-5; lacking DNA, the TRBD1 call made by TCRdb goes unchecked. Per germline, CDR1 SEHNR and CDR2 FQNEAQ (reference sequence). CDR3 length equals 14 residues. The CDR3 loop is CASSKGTGLETQYF. Drawing the rest from reference TRBV7-9 and TRBJ2-5, the complete variable domain is DTGVSQNPRHKITKRGQNVTFRCDPISEHNRLYWYRQTLGQGPEFLTYFQNEAQLEKSRLLSDRFSAERPKGSFSTLEIQRTEQGDSAMYLCASSKGTGLETQYFGPGTRLLVL.

This chain uses TRBV28 with TRBJ2-5; TCRdb's assignment of TRBD2 cannot be checked, as there is no DNA. The CDR3 consists of 15 residues. Germline loops: CDR1 MDHEN, CDR2 SYDVKM. The CDR3 protein is CASSLVQGRLETQYF.

The gene calls are TRBV27 and TRBJ2-5; with no DNA, the TCRdb D assignment of TRBD2 cannot be verified. Germline V gene lookup returns CDR1 MNHEY and CDR2 SMNVEV (reference sequence). CDR3 size: 15 residues. CDR3 in amino acids: CASSLASGIGETQYF.

The chain is built from TRBV24-1 and TRBJ2-2. CDR3 length: 15 amino acids. The germline V gene encodes CDR1 KGHDR and CDR2 SFDVKD. Here the CDR3 reads CATSDLFQVTGELFF.

The chain uses TRBV10-3 and TRBJ2-1; the D call from TCRdb, TRBD1, cannot be confirmed without DNA. Looked up from germline, CDR1 is ENHRY and CDR2 is SYGVKD. The CDR3 covers 14 residues. The CDR3 loop is CAISAQTDYNEQFF.

J is TRBJ2-5 and V is TRBV20-1; no DNA is available, so the TRBD2 call from TCRdb remains unchecked. The CDR3 has 14 residues. Germline CDR1 and CDR2: DFQATT and SNEGSKA (reference sequence). CDR3 loop: CSALKRSELETQYF.

The chain carries TRBV28 and TRBJ2-3; the TCRdb call, TRBD2, lacks DNA for checking. The CDR3 consists of 15 residues. Germline CDR1 and CDR2: MDHEN and SYDVKM. CDR3 residues: CASSLLALEAGTQYF.

CDR3 residues: CASSLVWASGQTQYF. V is TRBV11-2 and J is TRBJ2-5; the TCRdb call, TRBD2, lacks DNA for checking. CDR1 SGHAT and CDR2 FQNNGV come from the germline V gene. The CDR3 is 15 amino acids.

This chain uses TRBV7-2 with TRBJ2-1. Germline-derived CDR1 and CDR2 are SGHTA and FQGNSA. CDR3 size: 13 residues. The CDR3 loop reads CASSLERDGEQFF. Variable domain in full (rest from reference TRBV7-2 and TRBJ2-1): GAGVSQSPSNKVTEKGKDVELRCDPISGHTALYWYRQSLGQGLEFLIYFQGNSAPDKSGLPSDRFSAERTGGSVSTLTIQRTQQEDSAVYLCASSLERDGEQFFGPGTRLTVL.

The chain employs TRBV5-1 and TRBJ2-5; TCRdb returns TRBD1, unconfirmable since there is no DNA. Germline CDR1 and CDR2: SGHRS and YFSETQ. The CDR3 is 15 residues long. CDR3 loop: CASSINPDRAETQYF.

The chain uses TRBV7-9 and TRBJ1-5; the D gene TCRdb calls, TRBD1, cannot be checked with no DNA. The CDR3 loop spans 15 amino acids. Looked up from germline, CDR1 is SEHNR and CDR2 is FQNEAQ (reference sequence). The CDR3 here is CASSRSGQGDQPQHF.

The chain is built from TRBV12-3 or TRBV12-4 and TRBJ2-2; there is no DNA to check the TCRdb D call of TRBD1. CDR3 length: 15 amino acids. The CDR3 here is CASSFGQGDTGELFF.

The rearrangement links TRBV12-3 or TRBV12-4 to TRBJ1-5. CDR3 size: 14 residues. Here the CDR3 reads CASSLREGNQPQHF.

The chain couples TRBV5-4 to TRBJ1-1. The germline gives CDR1 SGHNT, CDR2 YYREEE (reference sequence). The CDR3 loop spans 13 amino acids. CDR3: CASTGIMNTEAFF.

The chain couples TRBV29-1 to TRBJ2-7; TCRdb outputs TRBD1, but without DNA this stays unchecked. CDR1 is SQVTM and CDR2 is ANQGSEA in the germline V gene. The CDR3 loop spans 13 amino acids. CDR3 region: CSARQGGDYEQYF.

This chain connects TRBV5-1 to TRBJ1-6; the TCRdb D gene call, TRBD1, has no DNA to confirm it. The CDR3 consists of 14 residues. Per the germline V gene, CDR1 is SGHRS and CDR2 is YFSETQ. The CDR3 sequence is CASSFLDRNSPLHF. The entire variable domain, with the rest obtained from reference TRBV5-1 and TRBJ1-6, is as follows: KAGVTQTPRYLIKTRGQQVTLSCSPISGHRSVSWYQQTPGQGLQFLFEYFSETQRNKGNFPGRFSGRQFSNSRSEMNVSTLELGDSALYLCASSFLDRNSPLHFGNGTRLTVT.

This chain connects TRBV20-1 to TRBJ2-5; the D call from TCRdb, TRBD2, cannot be confirmed without DNA. The germline V gene encodes CDR1 DFQATT and CDR2 SNEGSKA (reference sequence). This CDR3 comprises 14 residues. CDR3: CSASGGRLQETQYF.

The rearrangement joins TRBV7-2 to TRBJ2-7. This CDR3 comprises 13 residues. In germline, CDR1 is SGHTA, CDR2 FQGNSA. The CDR3 reads CASSLDHTYEQYF.

The chain recombines TRBV4-1 with TRBJ2-1; TCRdb names TRBD2, which stays unverified in the absence of DNA. The CDR3 runs to 16 residues. Germline loops: CDR1 MGHRA, CDR2 YSYEKL. The CDR3 region is CASSQGASGNYNEQFF.

The chain combines TRBV12-3 or TRBV12-4 with TRBJ1-2. CDR3 length: 11 residues. This CDR3 is CASSSGHGYTF.